The rows below give T cell receptor beta chains drawn from one sample of a study of blood T cell repertoires in COVID-19. Data came from immunoSEQ multiplex PCR; TCRdb stores just in-frame clones and leaves some out. The table has about 130,000 clones, roughly 87% seen once. Sequencing was done on a sample of peripheral blood. These receptors came from a man aged 80 or over with active or convalescent COVID-19. Each CDR3 is given with its conserved first and last residue. A D gene is named only where the DNA matches it firmly. Size is stated for part of the rows, as once, few or many counts, or as a class when the clone is expanded.

>NA|NA|TRBV2|TRBJ1-1
CASNPGWTEAFF
TGTGCCAGCAACCCGGGGTGGACTGAAGCTTTCTTT
>many|NA|TRBV6-2/TRBV6-3|TRBJ2-3
CASSFHGQPTDTQYF
TGTGCCAGCAGTTTTCATGGACAGCCCACAGATACGCAGTATTTT
>NA|NA|TRBV12-3/TRBV12-4|TRBJ2-1
CASSLISEEQFF
TGTGCCAGCAGTTTAATCAGCGAAGAGCAGTTCTTC
>NA|TRBD2|TRBV13|TRBJ2-1
CASSRTPQTSGIYNEQFF
TGTGCCAGCAGCCGGACTCCCCAGACTAGCGGGATCTACAATGAGCAGTTCTTC
>few|TRBD1|TRBV19|TRBJ2-5
CASSVTGIRETQYF
TGTGCCAGTAGTGTGACAGGGATCCGAGAGACCCAGTACTTC
>once|NA|TRBV15|TRBJ1-4
CATRRGQSGEKLFF
TGTGCCACCAGACGTGGACAGTCAGGGGAAAAACTGTTTTTT
>NA|TRBD2|TRBV5-1|TRBJ2-3
CASSSLGLVYTDTQYF
TGCGCCAGCAGCTCGTTAGGACTAGTCTACACAGATACGCAGTATTTT
>many|TRBD1|TRBV4-1|TRBJ2-7
CASSPEAPGQGGRQYF
TGCGCCAGCAGCCCCGAAGCCCCGGGACAGGGAGGTAGGCAGTACTTC
>NA|TRBD2|TRBV20-1|TRBJ2-3
CSASATSGGEDTQYF
TGCAGTGCTAGTGCTACTAGCGGGGGGGAAGATACGCAGTATTTT
>NA|NA|TRBV6-5|TRBJ2-7
CASSSPDTGYEQYF
TGTGCCAGCAGCTCCCCCGATACAGGTTACGAGCAGTACTTC
>NA|NA|TRBV11-2|TRBJ1-3
CASSFYTKNTIYF
TGTGCCAGCAGCTTTTACACCAAAAACACCATATATTTT
>NA|TRBD2|TRBV7-9|TRBJ2-2
CASTWIAGTGELFF
TGTGCCAGCACGTGGATAGCGGGCACCGGGGAGCTGTTTTTT
>once|NA|TRBV9|TRBJ1-4
CASSVAPGGVLGEKLFF
TGTGCCAGCAGCGTAGCTCCGGGGGGAGTTTTAGGGGAAAAACTGTTTTTT
>NA|TRBD1|TRBV13|TRBJ1-4
CASSQWTGGALNEKLFF
TGTGCCAGCAGCCAATGGACAGGCGGGGCCTTAAATGAAAAACTGTTTTTT
>once|TRBD2|TRBV2|TRBJ2-3
CASSEGLAGGTDTQYF
TGTGCCAGCAGTGAGGGGCTAGCGGGAGGAACAGATACGCAGTATTTT
>NA|TRBD1|TRBV18|TRBJ2-2
CASSPLGQGSTGELFF
TGTGCCAGCTCGCCTCTCGGACAGGGAAGCACCGGGGAGCTGTTTTTT
>NA|NA|TRBV2|TRBJ1-1
CASSAGSNTEAFF
TGTGCCAGCAGCGCCGGGAGCAACACTGAAGCTTTCTTT
>NA|NA|TRBV9|TRBJ1-3
CASSVGAREGGTGNTIYF
TGTGCCAGCAGCGTAGGGGCCCGGGAGGGGGGAACTGGAAACACCATATATTTT
>NA|TRBD1|TRBV7-2|TRBJ1-6
CASIPTGVAFSSYNSPLHF
TGTGCCAGCATACCGACAGGGGTCGCCTTCAGCTCCTATAATTCACCCCTCCACTTT
>NA|NA|TRBV7-3|TRBJ2-1
CASSPREITYNEQFF
TGTGCCAGCAGCCCCCGTGAGATCACCTACAATGAGCAGTTCTTC
>NA|NA|TRBV3-1/TRBV3-2|TRBJ2-7
CASSFYYEQYF
TGTGCCAGCAGCTTCTATTACGAGCAGTACTTC
>NA|TRBD1|TRBV29-1|TRBJ2-3
CSVARPGQGIADTQYF
TGCAGCGTTGCCCGTCCGGGACAGGGAATCGCAGATACGCAGTATTTT
>NA|TRBD1|TRBV5-8|TRBJ1-2
CASSWGQGISGYTF
TGTGCCAGCAGCTGGGGACAGGGAATCTCTGGCTACACCTTC
>few|NA|TRBV13|TRBJ2-7
CASHNSRGAYEQYF
TGTGCCAGCCACAACTCCAGGGGTGCCTACGAGCAGTACTTC
>NA|TRBD1|TRBV19|TRBJ1-1
CASSTNRGTEAFF
TGTGCCAGTAGTACTAACAGGGGCACTGAAGCTTTCTTT
>NA|TRBD1|TRBV29-1|TRBJ1-4
CSVASTGNAEKLFF
TGCAGCGTCGCCTCGACAGGGAATGCTGAAAAACTGTTTTTT
>once|NA|TRBV12-3/TRBV12-4|TRBJ1-5
CVRSGDQPQHF
TGTGTCCGGTCAGGGGATCAGCCCCAGCATTTT
>NA|NA|TRBV3-1/TRBV3-2|TRBJ1-1
CASSRVNTEAFF
TGTGCCAGCAGCCGAGTGAACACTGAAGCTTTCTTT
>NA|TRBD2|TRBV27|TRBJ2-1
CASTYASGSYNEQFF
TGTGCCAGCACCTATGCTAGCGGCTCCTACAATGAGCAGTTCTTC
>NA|TRBD1|TRBV5-1|TRBJ1-4
CASSLDRGELKLFF
TGCGCCAGCAGCTTGGACAGGGGGGAGTTAAAACTGTTTTTT
>NA|NA|TRBV19|TRBJ1-1
CASSIVRAGTEAFF
TGTGCCAGTAGTATAGTGAGGGCGGGCACTGAAGCTTTCTTT
>NA|NA|TRBV6-5|TRBJ1-5
CASSPGQWGKQPQHF
TGTGCCAGCAGTCCTGGACAGTGGGGGAAGCAGCCCCAGCATTTT
>NA|TRBD1|TRBV6-6|TRBJ2-1
CASSYPLGTGGDEQFF
TGTGCCAGCAGTTACCCACTCGGGACAGGGGGCGATGAGCAGTTCTTC
>NA|TRBD1|TRBV7-8|TRBJ1-1
CASSTTGGVTEAFF
TGTGCCAGCAGCACGACAGGGGGGGTCACTGAAGCTTTCTTT
>NA|NA|TRBV18|TRBJ1-3
CASSPSSSSEAGNTIYF
TGTGCCAGCTCACCATCTTCATCGTCGGAGGCCGGAAACACCATATATTTT
>NA|TRBD1|TRBV27|TRBJ2-6
CASSLSGQGAYGANVLTF
TGTGCCAGCAGTTTATCGGGACAGGGGGCCTATGGGGCCAACGTCCTGACTTTC
>NA|TRBD2|TRBV7-9|TRBJ2-3
CASNPLGRGGTDTQYF
TGTGCCAGCAACCCCCTAGGACGGGGGGGCACAGATACGCAGTATTTT
>NA|NA|TRBV11-2|TRBJ2-1
CASSLEAVGGGAGEQFF
TGTGCCAGCAGCTTAGAGGCTGTGGGTGGGGGGGCCGGTGAGCAGTTCTTC
>NA|NA|TRBV5-1|TRBJ1-2
CASSFGDTYGYTF
TGCGCCAGCAGCTTCGGGGACACCTATGGCTACACCTTC
>NA|TRBD2|TRBV12-5|TRBJ2-3
CASGRGAGGEDTQYF
TGTGCTAGTGGTCGGGGCGCCGGGGGGGAAGATACGCAGTATTTT